These 23 T cell receptor beta chains originate from one sample sequenced in a study of control samples from healthy donors and cancer patients. Produced via immunoSEQ multiplex PCR; TCRdb's table is partial and in-frame only. The repertoire holds about 160,000 clones, under 96% seen once, with approximately 0.93% in the top ten. The material sequenced was blood. The source is a woman in her 30s in good health.

V gene TRBV28 combines with J gene TRBJ2-7, with 9 bases matching TRBD1. The CDR3 extends over 15 amino acids. The junction had 5 bases not matched to a gene; V was cut back by 1 base and J by 4 bases. Germline-derived CDR1 and CDR2 are MDHEN and SYDVKM. The CDR3 sequence is CASSLLGTGMYEQYF. CDR3 DNA sequence: TGTGCCAGCAGTTTATTAGGGACAGGGATGTACGAGCAGTACTTC.

This chain connects TRBV6-4 to TRBJ1-3, with D possibly TRBD1 on 6 matching bases. The germline V gene has CDR1 MRHNA and CDR2 SNTAGT. The CDR3 runs 15 residues. Trimming cost V 3 bases and J 0 bases, with 9 bases left between them. The CDR3 protein is CASSEQGSSGNTIYF. The CDR3 DNA reads as TGTGCCAGCAGTGAACAGGGTAGCTCTGGAAACACCATATATTTT.

The genes are TRBV19 and TRBJ1-5, with 8 bases aligning to TRBD1. The CDR3 has 14 amino acids. CDR1 and CDR2 (germline): LNHDA, SQIVND (reference sequence). V lost 10 bases to trimming and J lost 3 bases; unmatched junction nucleotides: 8. CDR3 bases: TGTGCCACCGGGACAGGAAGGATCAATCAGCCCCAGCATTTT. This gives the protein CATGTGRINQPQHF. Variable domain in full (rest from reference TRBV19 and TRBJ1-5): DGGITQSPKYLFRKEGQNVTLSCEQNLNHDAMYWYRQDPGQGLRLIYYSQIVNDFQKGDIAEGYSVSREKKESFPLTVTSAQKNPTAFYLCATGTGRINQPQHFGDGTRLSIL.

The chain couples TRBV7-9 to TRBJ2-1; TRBD2 matches 11 bases. Trimming removed 3 bases from V and 15 bases from J; junction bases left unmatched: 4. CDR3 size: 12 residues. Germline V gene sequence: CDR1 SEHNR, CDR2 FQNEAQ (reference sequence). Here the CDR3 reads CASSFSGGAPFF. CDR3 coding DNA: TGTGCCAGCAGCTTTAGCGGGGGGGCGCCGTTCTTC.

This clone was seen a few times. The rearrangement uses TRBV28 and TRBJ1-5; 8 bases match TRBD1. The germline gives CDR1 MDHEN, CDR2 SYDVKM. The V and J ends lost 6 bases and 1 base, in that order; junction bases with no gene match: 8. The CDR3 loop spans 16 amino acids. The CDR3 is CASRTGGGGSNQPQHF. The DNA of the CDR3 is TGTGCCAGCAGAACAGGGGGGGGCGGGAGCAATCAGCCCCAGCATTTT.

The chain has TRBV6-5 and TRBJ1-2, with 8 bases aligning to TRBD1. Germline V gives CDR1 MNHEY, CDR2 SVGAGI. The CDR3 is made up of 14 amino acids. Germline trimming cut 8 bases from V and 2 bases from J; bases unmatched to any gene: 7. In DNA form, the CDR3 reads TGTGCCAGCGCCGGTGACAGGGGAAACTATGGCTACACCTTC. Protein product: CASAGDRGNYGYTF.

DNA for the CDR3: TGTGCCACGTCACAAGTCTCTGGGGCCAACGTCCTGACTTTC. It codes for CATSQVSGANVLTF. V and J are TRBV19 and TRBJ2-6, with D hard to call. The CDR3 has 14 residues. Trimming cost V 10 bases and J 0 bases, with 10 bases left between them. In germline, CDR1 is LNHDA, CDR2 SQIVND (reference sequence).

This chain uses TRBV3-1 (or the pseudogene TRBV3-2) with TRBJ2-2; no clear D. From germline, CDR1 is LGHDT and CDR2 YNNKEL (reference sequence). The CDR3 is 16 residues long. V was pared by 1 base and J by 0 bases, with 9 bases between. The CDR3 nucleotides are TGTGCCAGCAGCCAAGTTCCAAGCCCGAACACCGGGGAGCTGTTTTTT. It specifies CASSQVPSPNTGELFF.

The CDR3: CAISLGQTYGYTF. The CDR3 nucleotides are TGTGCCATCAGTCTTGGACAAACCTATGGCTACACCTTC. The chain employs TRBV10-3 and TRBJ1-2; a weak D match, TRBD1 (5 bases). The V end was cut by 5 bases, the J end by 4 bases, with 11 bases between. The germline V gene has CDR1 ENHRY and CDR2 SYGVKD. The CDR3 spans 13 residues.

The chain carries TRBV30 and TRBJ1-1; 8 bases map to TRBD1. The junction had 3 bases not matched to a gene; V was cut back by 5 bases and J by 7 bases. This CDR3 comprises 11 residues. CDR1 and CDR2 (germline): GTSNPN, SVGIG (reference sequence). The DNA of the CDR3 is TGTGCCTGGGGACAGGGAGGTGAAGCTTTCTTT. Amino acids: CAWGQGGEAFF.

The chain couples TRBV19 to TRBJ1-1, with D possibly being TRBD1 (6 bases). CDR1 is LNHDA, CDR2 SQIVND, per germline (reference sequence). The V and J ends lost 6 bases and 4 bases respectively, with 15 bases between them. CDR3 length equals 14 residues. The CDR3 region is CASSHPGQITEAFF. CDR3 nucleotide sequence: TGTGCCAGTAGCCATCCAGGACAGATCACTGAAGCTTTCTTT.

V gene TRBV18 combines with J gene TRBJ1-4; D uncertain. V dropped 8 bases and J dropped 5 bases, with 12 bases sitting between them. The CDR3 sequence is 13 residues long. CDR1 KGHSH and CDR2 LQKENI come from the germline V gene. Written as DNA, the CDR3 is TGTGCCAGCACGTCCGGGATAAATGAAAAACTGTTTTTT. Its translation is CASTSGINEKLFF. The full variable domain, in which reference TRBV18 and TRBJ1-4 provide the parts outside the CDR3, is NAGVMQNPRHLVRRRGQEARLRCSPMKGHSHVYWYRQLPEEGLKFMVYLQKENIIDESGMPKERFSAEFPKEGPSILRIQQVVRGDSAAYFCASTSGINEKLFFGSGTQLSVL.

The chain links TRBV6-1 to TRBJ1-5; TRBD1 agrees at 8 bases. The germline gives CDR1 MNHNS, CDR2 SASEGT. The CDR3 contains 15 residues. Losses at the gene ends were 2 bases for V and 10 bases for J; bases not matched to a gene: 10. In DNA form, the CDR3 reads TGTGCCAGCAGTGAACTTCTGGACAGGGAGATTCCCCAGCATTTT. Protein: CASSELLDREIPQHF.

The genes are TRBV5-5 and TRBJ1-1; D not certain. The CDR3 has 13 residues. From germline, CDR1 is SGHKS and CDR2 YYEKEE (reference sequence). The germline V and J ends were trimmed by 5 bases and 5 bases, with 13 bases remaining between them. In DNA, the CDR3 is TGTGCCAGCAGTCCGGAGGGCGGGACTGAAGCTTTCTTT. It yields the protein CASSPEGGTEAFF.

The rearrangement links TRBV10-3 to TRBJ2-7; 8 bases align to TRBD1. The ends lost 6 bases at V and 5 bases at J; junction bases unmatched: 9. This CDR3 has 14 residues. Per germline, CDR1 ENHRY and CDR2 SYGVKD. The CDR3 nucleotides are TGTGCCATCAGGGGGGCCAGGGGACAGGACGAGCAGTACTTC. This encodes CAIRGARGQDEQYF.

The rearrangement links TRBV7-6 to TRBJ2-1; 14 nucleotides line up with TRBD2. The CDR3 extends over 20 amino acids. J was trimmed by 5 bases and V by 1 base; bases with no gene match: 13. Germline values: CDR1 SGHVS, CDR2 FNYEAQ. The DNA of the CDR3 is TGTGCCAGCAGCTTAGTGCCGGGACTAGCGGGAGTTGTGGCAGACAATGAGCAGTTCTTC. This encodes CASSLVPGLAGVVADNEQFF.

This clone was found once. The J gene is TRBJ1-3, the V gene TRBV28, with D perhaps TRBD1 (5 bases). The V and J ends lost 5 bases and 2 bases respectively, with 19 bases between them. The CDR3 runs to 17 residues. The germline CDR1 and CDR2 sequences are MDHEN and SYDVKM. CDR3 protein: CASSLRLTSGAGNTIYF. CDR3 nucleotide sequence: TGTGCCAGCAGTCTTCGACTCACCTCGGGGGCTGGAAACACCATATATTTT.

This chain connects TRBV15 to TRBJ2-1; 7 bases are a match to TRBD2. Germline V gene lookup returns CDR1 LNHNV and CDR2 YYDKDF (reference sequence). This CDR3 is built from 16 residues. The junction had 10 bases not matched to a gene; V was cut back by 0 bases and J by 8 bases. This CDR3 is CATSRDLAVERYEQFF. The CDR3 nucleotides read TGTGCCACCAGCAGAGATCTAGCGGTGGAGCGGTATGAGCAGTTCTTC.

This clone was seen just once. The CDR3 loop reads CSVEDATGTYEQYF. For the CDR3, the DNA is TGCAGCGTTGAAGATGCGACAGGTACCTACGAGCAGTACTTC. The rearrangement links TRBV29-1 to TRBJ2-7; a possible D gene is TRBD1 (6 bases). CDR1 is SQVTM, CDR2 ANQGSEA, per germline. The CDR3 is made up of 14 amino acids. The V and J ends lost 0 bases and 2 bases respectively, with 11 bases between them.

The chain uses TRBV7-2 and TRBJ2-7; 11 bases are a match to TRBD1. There are 15 residues in the CDR3. V lost 2 bases, J lost 4 bases, and 4 bases stayed unmatched. The germline V gene encodes CDR1 SGHTA and CDR2 FQGNSA. CDR3 nucleotides: TGTGCCAGCAGCTTACCGGGACAGGGGGTTTACGAGCAGTACTTC. This sequence encodes CASSLPGQGVYEQYF.

The chain joins TRBV5-1 to TRBJ2-1, with 10 bases matching TRBD2. From germline, CDR1 is SGHRS and CDR2 YFSETQ. J lost 4 bases, V lost 0 bases, and 10 bases had no gene match. This CDR3 contains 18 residues. The CDR3 bases are TGCGCCAGCAGCTTGGACCTAGCGGGGGCCGCCCTATACAATGAGCAGTTCTTC. It is translated as CASSLDLAGAALYNEQFF.

This chain links TRBV5-4 with TRBJ2-4, with 7 positions matching TRBD1. CDR1 is SGHNT and CDR2 is YYREEE in the germline V gene (reference sequence). CDR3 length equals 11 residues. V was pared by 8 bases and J by 8 bases, with 4 bases of the junction left unmatched. The CDR3 sequence is CASRQGDIQYF. The CDR3 DNA reads TGTGCCAGTAGACAGGGTGACATTCAGTACTTC.

This chain connects TRBV7-2 to TRBJ2-5; D tentatively fits TRBD1 or TRBD2 (5 bases each). This CDR3 is 14 amino acids long. Between the trimmed V and J ends, which lost 4 bases and 1 base, there was a span of 10 bases. Germline loops: CDR1 SGHTA, CDR2 FQGNSA. The CDR3 here is CASSWGTAQETQYF. The CDR3 bases are TGTGCCAGCAGCTGGGGGACGGCCCAAGAGACCCAGTACTTC.